What follows are 27 T cell receptor beta chains derived from one specimen sequenced in a study of cytomegalovirus exposure and HLA in healthy donors (dated by TCRdb to the late 2010s). Library method: the immunoSEQ multiplex PCR assay. A mixture of 60 forward primers for TCR Vbeta segments and 13 reverse primers for TCR Jbeta segments was used in the multiplex PCR. The table was pulled from immuneACCESS by TCRdb, which kept in-frame rearrangements only. Such tables lose some clones; where checked, under half of the loss comes from unresolved V genes, and the rest has no known cause. Recorded for this sample are over 200,000 clones; 82% of them occurred a single time. The ten top clones hold approximately 5.7% of the sample. Material: PBMCs. These receptors all stem from a man between 35 and 55 years old in good health and CMV-seropositive.

The CDR3 bases are TGTGCCAGCAGCTTGGATGGCGGGTCTAGCACAGATACGCAGTATTTT. This sequence encodes CASSLDGGSSTDTQYF. V gene TRBV5-4 combines with J gene TRBJ2-3; weak D call: TRBD2 (5 bases). Germline V gene data show CDR1 as SGHNT and CDR2 as YYREEE (reference sequence). The V gene lost 0 bases and the J gene lost 0 bases, with 11 bases spanning the gap. The CDR3 totals 16 residues.

V gene TRBV5-1 combines with J gene TRBJ2-2; TRBD2 aligns across 8 bases. The CDR3 extends over 15 amino acids. Germline V gene sequence: CDR1 SGHRS, CDR2 YFSETQ. J was trimmed by 4 bases and V by 3 bases; bases with no gene match: 5. The CDR3 here is CASSSVAGSTGELFF. The CDR3 region has the DNA TGCGCCAGCAGCTCCGTAGCGGGAAGCACCGGGGAGCTGTTTTTT. Full variable domain (missing parts from reference TRBV5-1 and TRBJ2-2): KAGVTQTPRYLIKTRGQQVTLSCSPISGHRSVSWYQQTPGQGLQFLFEYFSETQRNKGNFPGRFSGRQFSNSRSEMNVSTLELGDSALYLCASSSVAGSTGELFFGEGSRLTVL.

V and J are TRBV9 and TRBJ1-5, with D tentatively TRBD1 (5 bases). The CDR3 runs 17 residues. Trimming shortened V by 0 bases and J by 2 bases, and 15 bases separated the two germline ends. The germline CDR1 and CDR2 sequences are SGDLS and YYNGEE. Here the CDR3 DNA reads TGTGCCAGCAGCGTAGGATGGGGGGATGGTGGCAATCAGCCCCAGCATTTT. Amino acids: CASSVGWGDGGNQPQHF.

This rearrangement joins TRBV5-1 to TRBJ2-3, with 14 bases lining up with TRBD2. Looked up from germline, CDR1 is SGHRS and CDR2 is YFSETQ. Trimming at V came to 5 bases and at J to 4 bases, leaving 9 bases not matched to a gene. The CDR3 runs 17 residues. The CDR3 reads CASRLPRLAGGADTQYF. The CDR3 DNA reads TGCGCCAGCAGACTCCCAAGACTAGCGGGAGGGGCAGATACGCAGTATTTT.

Only a few counts were recorded for this clone. This chain uses TRBV6-1 with TRBJ2-1, with 11 bases identical to TRBD2. CDR1 is MNHNS, CDR2 SASEGT, per germline. This CDR3 contains 15 residues. The J segment lost 3 bases and the V segment lost 7 bases, leaving 5 bases of the junction unmatched. In DNA form, the CDR3 reads TGTGCCAGCACCGAGACTAGCGGGGTCTACAATGAGCAGTTCTTC. Translation gives CASTETSGVYNEQFF.

V usage is TRBV27 and J usage is TRBJ1-1; D gene uncertain. The CDR3 is made up of 14 amino acids. V dropped 1 base and J dropped 6 bases, with 12 bases sitting between them. The germline CDR1 and CDR2 sequences are MNHEY and SMNVEV (reference sequence). The CDR3 nucleotides read TGTGCCAGCAGTTTATTGGGCAGTGGTGCTGAAGCTTTCTTT. This encodes CASSLLGSGAEAFF.

The V call is TRBV5-6, the J call TRBJ1-1; tentative D call: TRBD1 (5 bases). This CDR3 is 18 amino acids long. V was cut by 3 bases and J by 1 base, with 22 bases left in between. Germline CDR1 and CDR2: SGHDT and YYEEEE. CDR3 nucleotide sequence: TGTGCCAGCAGCTCACATGAGGCAGGGATTAGGGGGAACACTGAAGCTTTCTTT. Translation: CASSSHEAGIRGNTEAFF.

The J gene is TRBJ2-1, the V gene TRBV6-5, with 12 bases identical to TRBD2. The CDR3 runs 14 residues. V was pared by 6 bases and J by 10 bases, with 7 bases of the junction left unmatched. CDR1 MNHEY and CDR2 SVGAGI come from the germline V gene. DNA of the CDR3: TGTGCCAGCAGGAGACTAGCGGGAGTTCGGGAGCAGTTCTTC. It yields the protein CASRRLAGVREQFF.

The genes are TRBV7-9 and TRBJ1-1; no clear D. Trimming shortened V by 1 base and J by 3 bases, and 9 bases separated the two germline ends. Germline CDR1 SEHNR, CDR2 FQNEAQ (reference sequence). The CDR3 covers 14 residues. CDR3 residues: CASSLVTVDTEAFF. CDR3 coding DNA: TGTGCCAGCAGCTTAGTTACAGTGGACACTGAAGCTTTCTTT.

The chain links TRBV7-2 to TRBJ2-7; 7 nucleotides agree with TRBD2. CDR1 SGHTA and CDR2 FQGNSA come from the germline V gene. The CDR3 consists of 13 residues. Trimming took 2 bases from V and 6 from J; bases not matched to a gene: 4. DNA for the CDR3: TGTGCCAGCAGCTTAAAGCGCGGGGGCGAGCAGTACTTC. Translation gives CASSLKRGGEQYF.

The chain combines TRBV6-5 with TRBJ1-1; TRBD1 matches at 7 bases. From germline, CDR1 is MNHEY and CDR2 SVGAGI. V shed 6 bases, J shed 8 bases, and the junction held 9 bases outside the gene matches. This CDR3 is 13 amino acids long. CDR3 in amino acids: CASRDPPGQEAFF. For the CDR3, the DNA is TGTGCCAGCAGGGATCCCCCGGGACAGGAAGCTTTCTTT.

This chain connects TRBV5-4 to TRBJ1-3, with D possibly being TRBD1 (6 bases). Deletions cut 1 base from V and 6 bases from J, with 14 bases between. Germline loops: CDR1 SGHNT, CDR2 YYREEE (reference sequence). This CDR3 has 15 residues. The CDR3 is CASSLSPGDENTIYF. As DNA, the CDR3 is TGTGCCAGCAGCTTGAGTCCAGGGGACGAAAACACCATATATTTT.

The V and J genes are TRBV6-1 and TRBJ1-1, with 7 bases matching TRBD1. CDR3 length: 14 residues. CDR1 and CDR2 from the germline V gene are MNHNS and SASEGT. V was clipped by 7 bases and J by 0 bases; unmatched bases: 5. CDR3 sequence reads: CASKGQELNTEAFF. CDR3 DNA sequence: TGTGCCAGCAAAGGACAGGAATTGAACACTGAAGCTTTCTTT.

The chain couples TRBV5-1 to TRBJ1-1; 9 positions match TRBD1. Looked up from germline, CDR1 is SGHRS and CDR2 is YFSETQ. The V segment lost 7 bases and the J segment 4 bases; nucleotides outside the gene matches: 8. This CDR3 is built from 14 residues. The DNA for the CDR3 is TGCGCCAGCTCGACAGGGGGGCGTATCACTGAAGCTTTCTTT. It specifies CASSTGGRITEAFF.

Here the CDR3 DNA reads TGCGCCAGCAGCTTGACAGGGAGAACTGAAGCTTTCTTT. This codes for CASSLTGRTEAFF. V usage is TRBV5-1 and J usage is TRBJ1-1, with D tentatively TRBD1 (6 bases). This CDR3 comprises 13 residues. V gave up 1 base and J gave up 5 bases, with 9 bases separating them. Germline V lookup: CDR1 SGHRS, CDR2 YFSETQ.

Here the CDR3 reads CASSLGLAGGNTDTQYF. The CDR3 DNA reads as TGCGCCAGCAGCCTGGGACTAGCGGGGGGAAACACAGATACGCAGTATTTT. The genes are TRBV5-1 and TRBJ2-3; 15 nucleotides line up with TRBD2. The CDR3 is 17 residues long. Per germline, CDR1 SGHRS and CDR2 YFSETQ. Trimming at V came to 4 bases and at J to 2 bases, leaving 5 bases not matched to a gene.

The chain uses TRBV19 and TRBJ2-1, with 8 bases aligning to TRBD2. Germline CDR1 and CDR2: LNHDA and SQIVND (reference sequence). The CDR3 extends over 14 amino acids. Here the CDR3 reads CSVSGTSSYNEQFF. CDR3 bases: TGTTCGGTGTCGGGGACTAGCTCCTACAATGAGCAGTTCTTC.

This chain uses TRBV7-3 with TRBJ2-3, with 11 bases that match TRBD2. Trimming took 3 bases from V and 8 from J; bases not matched to a gene: 7. The CDR3 is made up of 15 amino acids. The germline gives CDR1 SGHTA, CDR2 FQGTGA. The CDR3 DNA follows: TGTGCCAGCAGCTTTGGGACTAGCGGAGTCAGTACGCAGTATTTT. As protein: CASSFGTSGVSTQYF.

The chain combines TRBV5-6 with TRBJ1-5; 7 positions match TRBD1. Germline trimming cut 4 bases from V and 0 bases from J; bases unmatched to any gene: 7. This CDR3 spans 16 amino acids. In germline, CDR1 is SGHDT, CDR2 YYEEEE. DNA for the CDR3: TGTGCCAGCAGCGTTGGGACAGCGAATAGCAATCAGCCCCAGCATTTT. The encoded protein is CASSVGTANSNQPQHF.

CDR3 residues: CASSLRPGLEADTQYF. CDR3 bases: TGTGCCAGCAGCTTACGCCCGGGACTAGAGGCAGATACGCAGTATTTT. This chain uses TRBV11-2 with TRBJ2-3; TRBD2 matches 8 bases. Germline CDR1 SGHAT, CDR2 FQNNGV. The CDR3 length is 16 residues. V dropped 2 bases and J dropped 4; count of bases not matched to a gene: 8.

V is TRBV5-1 and J is TRBJ1-1; a weak D match, TRBD1 (5 bases). CDR1 is SGHRS and CDR2 is YFSETQ in the germline V gene. The CDR3 totals 14 residues. The ends were cut back, 5 bases at V and 5 bases at J, with 16 bases in the middle. The CDR3 nucleotides read TGCGCCAGCAGTACCTCGATGGGGGGGACTGAAGCTTTCTTT. Its protein is CASSTSMGGTEAFF.

The chain links TRBV27 to TRBJ1-4; 7 bases are shared with TRBD1. The CDR3 spans 16 residues. V shed 5 bases and J 0 bases; nucleotides not matched to a gene: 6. Germline loops: CDR1 MNHEY, CDR2 SMNVEV (reference sequence). CDR3 nucleotides: TGTGCCAGCAGTGCGACAGGGACTGCAACTAATGAAAAACTGTTTTTT. Its protein product is CASSATGTATNEKLFF.

The chain recombines TRBV28 with TRBJ2-7, with D maybe TRBD2 (5 bases). Trimming pared 2 bases from V and 1 base from J, leaving 12 bases between. From germline, CDR1 is MDHEN and CDR2 SYDVKM. This CDR3 spans 15 amino acids. CDR3: CASSLGGPASYEQYV. The CDR3 DNA reads as TGTGCCAGCAGTTTAGGAGGACCGGCGTCCTACGAGCAGTACGTC.

This chain joins TRBV11-3 and TRBJ2-2, with 10 bases lining up with TRBD2. CDR3 length: 16 amino acids. Trimming cost V 2 bases and J 2 bases; bases outside gene matches: 2. Per the germline V gene, CDR1 is SGHNT and CDR2 is YENEEA. CDR3 sequence reads: CASSLSSGGNTGELFF. CDR3 nucleotide sequence: TGTGCCAGCAGCTTATCTAGCGGGGGTAACACCGGGGAGCTGTTTTTT.

This chain links TRBV25-1 with TRBJ1-1; D gene uncertain. The CDR3 totals 13 residues. The V gene's germline CDR1 is MGHDK and CDR2 SYGVNS. The germline V and J ends were trimmed by 2 bases and 5 bases, with 9 bases remaining between them. The CDR3 loop reads CASSEPGGTEAFF. As DNA, the CDR3 is TGTGCCAGCAGTGAACCGGGTGGGACTGAAGCTTTCTTT.

The table lists this clone with a few counts. The chain combines TRBV4-1 with TRBJ2-5, with 7 nucleotides matching TRBD1. V trimming: 2 bases; J trimming: 5 bases; junction bases outside the gene matches: 8. This CDR3 is 15 amino acids long. Germline loops: CDR1 MGHRA, CDR2 YSYEKL. This CDR3 reads CASSQPDRAGETQYF. CDR3 sequence (DNA): TGCGCCAGCAGCCAACCCGACAGGGCTGGGGAGACCCAGTACTTC.

The chain recombines TRBV7-2 with TRBJ1-2; TRBD1 aligns across 9 bases. The CDR3 is made up of 16 amino acids. The V segment lost 0 bases and the J segment 5 bases; nucleotides outside the gene matches: 7. CDR1 SGHTA and CDR2 FQGNSA come from the germline V gene. The CDR3 loop is CASSLAAGTGSYGYTF. DNA for the CDR3: TGTGCCAGCAGCTTAGCCGCCGGGACAGGGTCTTATGGCTACACCTTC. Full variable domain (remainder filled in from reference TRBV7-2 and TRBJ1-2): GAGVSQSPSNKVTEKGKDVELRCDPISGHTALYWYRQSLGQGLEFLIYFQGNSAPDKSGLPSDRFSAERTGGSVSTLTIQRTQQEDSAVYLCASSLAAGTGSYGYTFGSGTRLTVV.